A selection of T cell receptor beta chains follows, all from one sample in a study of a mutant IDH1 vaccine in newly diagnosed glioma. Their recognized antigens are unknown. Clones were read by immunoSEQ multiplex PCR, and TCRdb kept only the in-frame ones, dropping some. The sample records some 70,000 clones, 84% being singletons. Sequencing was performed on PBMCs, taken from a glioma patient whose treatment included an IDH1 peptide vaccine. These receptors were obtained from a man younger than 35 with glioma. Each CDR3 is given with its conserved first and last residue. A D gene is named only where the DNA matches it firmly. Clone size is given for some rows only: seen once, a few or many times, or a class if the clone is expanded.

v_gene,d_gene,abundance,j_gene,CDR3aa,CDR3nt
TRBV7-9,NA,NA,TRBJ2-4,CASGSRGDLAKNIQYF,TGTGCCAGCGGGTCCCGGGGAGACTTAGCCAAAAACATTCAGTACTTC
TRBV5-4,TRBD2,NA,TRBJ2-7,CASSFGLAGRPYEQYF,TGTGCCAGCAGCTTCGGACTAGCGGGTAGACCCTACGAGCAGTACTTC
TRBV5-4,NA,NA,TRBJ2-3,CASSPTGTDTQYF,TGTGCCAGCAGCCCCACTGGCACAGATACGCAGTATTTT
TRBV9,NA,NA,TRBJ2-7,CASSGGQTYEQYF,TGTGCCAGCAGCGGGGGACAAACCTACGAGCAGTACTTC
TRBV9,TRBD1,NA,TRBJ2-1,CASSPQDRVNEQFF,TGTGCCAGCAGCCCCCAGGACAGGGTCAATGAGCAGTTCTTC
TRBV7-9,TRBD1,NA,TRBJ2-3,CASSFPVGQGDNTDTQYF,TGTGCCAGCAGCTTCCCCGTGGGACAGGGTGATAATACAGATACGCAGTATTTT
TRBV7-3,TRBD1,NA,TRBJ2-2,CASSSIGQGAGTGELFF,TGTGCCAGCAGCTCGATCGGACAGGGGGCGGGGACCGGGGAGCTGTTTTTT
TRBV5-1,NA,NA,TRBJ2-3,CASSLDLLTDTQYF,TGCGCCAGCAGCTTGGACCTCCTCACAGATACGCAGTATTTT
TRBV11-2,NA,NA,TRBJ2-3,CASSSEGLADTQYF,TGTGCCAGCAGCTCTGAGGGCTTAGCAGATACGCAGTATTTT
TRBV2,NA,once,TRBJ2-7,CASSVGVEQYF,TGTGCCAGCAGTGTGGGGGTTGAGCAGTACTTC
TRBV18,TRBD1,once,TRBJ2-5,CASSPTGGRETQYF,TGTGCCAGCTCACCCACAGGGGGGCGAGAGACCCAGTACTTC
TRBV7-2,NA,NA,TRBJ1-6,CASSTGVTSNSPLHF,TGTGCCAGCAGCACCGGGGTTACAAGTAATTCACCCCTCCACTTT
TRBV15,NA,NA,TRBJ2-2,CATSRDPPPSTGELFF,TGTGCCACCAGCAGAGATCCGCCTCCGAGCACCGGGGAGCTGTTTTTT
TRBV6-5,TRBD1,NA,TRBJ1-2,CASSYAGTGSYGYTF,TGTGCCAGCAGTTACGCCGGGACAGGGTCATATGGCTACACCTTC
TRBV6-5,NA,NA,TRBJ2-1,CASSYSESSYNEQFF,TGTGCCAGCAGTTACTCCGAGAGCTCCTACAATGAGCAGTTCTTC
TRBV6-5,NA,NA,TRBJ1-3,CASSPKGPSGNTIYF,TGTGCCAGCAGCCCCAAGGGTCCTTCTGGAAACACCATATATTTT
TRBV13,NA,NA,TRBJ2-1,CASSLEAGYSYNEQFF,TGTGCCAGCAGCTTAGAGGCCGGATATTCGTACAATGAGCAGTTCTTC
TRBV7-9,TRBD2,NA,TRBJ2-7,CASSSLAGPLEQYF,TGTGCCAGCAGCTCCCTAGCGGGGCCCCTTGAGCAGTACTTC
TRBV5-4,NA,once,TRBJ1-3,CASSLAIAGGSGNTIYF,TGTGCCAGCAGCTTGGCCATCGCTGGGGGGAGTGGAAACACCATATATTTT
TRBV9,NA,NA,TRBJ1-1,CASSRQTGNTEAFF,TGTGCCAGCAGCAGACAGACAGGAAACACTGAAGCTTTCTTT
TRBV9,NA,NA,TRBJ2-5,CASSVEPLETQYF,TGTGCCAGCAGCGTAGAACCGTTGGAGACCCAGTACTTC
TRBV19,NA,NA,TRBJ1-1,CASSIGRGTEAFF,TGTGCCAGTAGTATAGGTAGGGGCACTGAAGCTTTCTTT
TRBV7-9,NA,NA,TRBJ2-5,CASRPFRVGGETQYF,TGTGCCAGCAGACCCTTCAGGGTCGGCGGGGAGACCCAGTACTTC
TRBV28,NA,NA,TRBJ2-3,CASSFYQAGRTDTQYF,TGTGCCAGCAGTTTTTATCAGGCGGGCCGCACAGATACGCAGTATTTT
TRBV5-1,NA,NA,TRBJ2-1,CASSPISLEGNNEQFF,TGCGCCAGCAGCCCCATAAGTCTGGAGGGAAACAATGAGCAGTTCTTC
TRBV2,NA,NA,TRBJ2-7,CASSGGRLEQYF,TGTGCCAGCAGTGGAGGTCGGCTGGAGCAGTACTTC